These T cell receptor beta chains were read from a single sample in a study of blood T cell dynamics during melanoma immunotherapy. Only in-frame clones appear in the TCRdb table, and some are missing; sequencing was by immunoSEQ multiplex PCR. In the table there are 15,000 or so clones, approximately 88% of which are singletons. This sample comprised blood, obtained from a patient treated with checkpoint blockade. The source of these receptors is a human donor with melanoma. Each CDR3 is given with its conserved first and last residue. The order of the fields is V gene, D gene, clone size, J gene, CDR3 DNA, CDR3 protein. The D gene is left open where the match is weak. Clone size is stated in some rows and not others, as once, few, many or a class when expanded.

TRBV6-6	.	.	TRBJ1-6	TGTGCCAGCAGTTACAGTGGGGCTTGGAATTCACCCCTCCACTTT	CASSYSGAWNSPLHF
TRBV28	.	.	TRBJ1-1	TGTGCCAGCAGTGACTGGACGGTGAACACTGAGGCTTTCTTT	CASSDWTVNTEAFF
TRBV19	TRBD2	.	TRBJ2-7	TGTGCCAGTAGTGCCCCCGGGGGGAGTAAGTACGAGCAGTACTTC	CASSAPGGSKYEQYF
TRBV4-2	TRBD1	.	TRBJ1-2	TGTGCCAGCAGCCAAGATCGGGGACAGGGATATGGCTACACCTTC	CASSQDRGQGYGYTF
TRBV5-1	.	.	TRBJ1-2	TGCGCCAGCAGCGCCTCAGGAAGCCTTGGCTACACCTTC	CASSASGSLGYTF
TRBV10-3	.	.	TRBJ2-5	TGTGCCATCGGAGGCACCCACCAAGAGACCCAGTACTTC	CAIGGTHQETQYF
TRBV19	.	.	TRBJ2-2	TGTGCCAGTACCCCGGGACACACGAACACCGGGGAGCTGTTTTTT	CASTPGHTNTGELFF
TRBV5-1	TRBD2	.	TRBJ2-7	TGCGCCAGCAGCACCCTAGCGGGAGGGCCGTACGAGCAGTACTTC	CASSTLAGGPYEQYF
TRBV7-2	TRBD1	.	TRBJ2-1	TGTGCCAGCAGCTTCGACAGGGGGTCCTACAATGAGCAGTTCTTC	CASSFDRGSYNEQFF
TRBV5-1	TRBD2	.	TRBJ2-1	TGCGCCAGCAGCAAAAGGACTAGCGGGAACTACAATGAGCAGTTCTTC	CASSKRTSGNYNEQFF
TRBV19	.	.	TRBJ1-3	TGTGCCAGTAGTATCAGCCAGAACTCTGGAAACACCATATATTTT	CASSISQNSGNTIYF
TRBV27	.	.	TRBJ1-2	TGTGCCAGCAGTTTGCGAAGACAAAACTATGGCTACACCTTC	CASSLRRQNYGYTF
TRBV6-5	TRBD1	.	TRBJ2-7	TGTGCCAGCAGTCCGGGACAGGGTGTGTTCGAGCAGTACTTC	CASSPGQGVFEQYF
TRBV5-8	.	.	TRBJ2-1	TGTGCCAGCAGCACTTGGGGGCATTCGTACAATGAGCAGTTCTTC	CASSTWGHSYNEQFF
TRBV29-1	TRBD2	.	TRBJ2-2	TGCAGCGTTGTGGGCGGGAGGCCCCCCGGGGAGCTGTTTTTT	CSVVGGRPPGELFF
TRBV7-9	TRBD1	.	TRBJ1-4	TGTGCCAGCAGCCCCCTACGACAGGGCGAAAAACTGTTTTTT	CASSPLRQGEKLFF
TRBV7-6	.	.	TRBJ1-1	TGTGCCAGCAGCTTAGAGGGTGAAGCTTTCTTT	CASSLEGEAFF
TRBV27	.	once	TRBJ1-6	TGTGCCAGCAGTTTGTGGTTGAGCTCCTATAATTCACCCCTCCACTTT	CASSLWLSSYNSPLHF
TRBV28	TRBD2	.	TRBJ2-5	TGTGCCAGCAGCCCTCACGGACTAGCGGGAGGCGGAGAGACCCAGTACTTC	CASSPHGLAGGGETQYF
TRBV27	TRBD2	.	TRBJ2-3	TGTGCCAGCAGTTTATGGGTAGCGGGAGGGGTAGATACGCAGTATTTT	CASSLWVAGGVDTQYF
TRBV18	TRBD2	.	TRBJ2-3	TGTGCCAGCTCCCCACCTGGACTAGGAGCAGATACGCAGTATTTT	CASSPPGLGADTQYF
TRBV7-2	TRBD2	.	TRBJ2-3	TGTGCCAGCAGCTCCAGACTAGCGAGGACAGATACGCAGTATTTT	CASSSRLARTDTQYF
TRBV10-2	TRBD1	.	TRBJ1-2	TGCGCCAGCAACCCTGGACAGGGGTCTAACTATGGCTACACCTTC	CASNPGQGSNYGYTF
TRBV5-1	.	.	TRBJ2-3	TGCGCCAGCAGCTTGGCCGGGAATCCCACGGATACGCAGTATTTT	CASSLAGNPTDTQYF
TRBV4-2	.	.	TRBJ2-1	TGTGCCAGCAGCCAAGGGCAGGGCTCCTACAATGAGCAGTTCTTC	CASSQGQGSYNEQFF
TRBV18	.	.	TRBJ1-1	TGTGCCAGCTCACCCAAGGTCGGGGGGTACACTGAAGCTTTCTTT	CASSPKVGGYTEAFF
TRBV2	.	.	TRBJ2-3	TGTGCCAGCAGTGTCTTAACTAGTAGTGCGCAGTATTTT	CASSVLTSSAQYF
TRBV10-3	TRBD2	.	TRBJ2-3	TGTGCCATCAATCAGGGCGGGAGGGGGACAGATACGCAGTATTTT	CAINQGGRGTDTQYF
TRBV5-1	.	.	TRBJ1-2	TGCGCCAGCAGCTTGACAGGTATCGTCTCTGGCTACACCTTC	CASSLTGIVSGYTF
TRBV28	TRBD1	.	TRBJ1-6	TGTGCCAGCAGCCAGGGGACAGACTACTATAATTCACCCCTCCACTTT	CASSQGTDYYNSPLHF
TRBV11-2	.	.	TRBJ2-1	TGTGCCAGCAGCTTAGCCCCGGGACTGGAATACAATGAGCAGTTCTTC	CASSLAPGLEYNEQFF
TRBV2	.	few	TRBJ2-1	TGTGCCAGCAGTGTGCTCACCACAAGCAATGAGCAGTTCTTC	CASSVLTTSNEQFF